This TCR beta chain was sequenced in a study of memory CD4+ T cells and cytomegalovirus serostatus. The sort gate was single viable CD3+CD4+CD8-CD45RO+ cells for memory CD4+ T cells. CD4+ T cells were isolated by positive magnetic selection. Study results and caveats: About 40% of the roughly 160 known CMV-associated TCRbeta sequences appeared in CD4+ memory. CMV serostatus prediction reached median AUC approximately 0.96, or 0.89 with US-trained model. The CMV-associated TCR signature appears largely within the CD4+ memory repertoire.

TCRdb keeps only in-frame clones here, not all; method: immunoSEQ multiplex PCR. The data hold about 75,000 clones, with 60% to 80% observed a single time. Comment on this clone: What it binds is not known.

V lost 1 base and J lost 4, with 12 bases in between. The CDR3 loop spans 14 amino acids. CDR1 and CDR2 (germline): SGHNT, YYREEE (reference sequence). The specimen sequenced was memory CD4+ T cells from blood. The TCR originated in an adult in good health and CMV-seropositive. V is TRBV5-4 and J is TRBJ2-7; D is possibly TRBD2 (5 bases). CDR3 in DNA: TGTGCCAGCAGCTTGATTTCGCGGGTTTACGAGCAGTACGTC. Amino acid sequence: CASSLISRVYEQYV.